This TCR beta chain came from a study of CD8 T cells in ankylosing spondylitis. Study outcomes and limitations: Certain motif variants had earlier appeared in reactive arthritis synovial fluid and blood. Reports say disease-linked clones showed up significantly more in matched ankylosing spondylitis synovial fluid. Ankylosing spondylitis blood appeared to carry a characteristic TCR beta motif of roughly 8 highly homologous variants.

This clonotype was seen a few times. The antigen is not known. Quantitative barcoded 5'-RACE was used to prepare TCR beta libraries. TCRdb reanalysed the 5' RACE reads using MiXCR and keeps one entry per CDR3 protein. This repertoire shows 330,000 or so distinct CDR3 sequences, approximately 8% found once; its top ten account for 14% to 15%. In germline, CDR1 is SGHRS, CDR2 YFSETQ. The J segment lost 7 bases and the V segment lost 4 bases, leaving 11 bases of the junction unmatched. This CDR3 has 16 amino acids. The receptor comes from a male donor with ankylosing spondylitis. The gene calls are TRBV5-1 and TRBJ2-1, with TRBD2 identical over 10 bases. Source material: blood, either unsorted or a sorted T cell fraction (not recorded which). CDR3 nucleotides: TGCGCCAGCAGCCGGATAACTAGCGGGATCGGGAATGAGCAGTTCTTC. This codes for CASSRITSGIGNEQFF.